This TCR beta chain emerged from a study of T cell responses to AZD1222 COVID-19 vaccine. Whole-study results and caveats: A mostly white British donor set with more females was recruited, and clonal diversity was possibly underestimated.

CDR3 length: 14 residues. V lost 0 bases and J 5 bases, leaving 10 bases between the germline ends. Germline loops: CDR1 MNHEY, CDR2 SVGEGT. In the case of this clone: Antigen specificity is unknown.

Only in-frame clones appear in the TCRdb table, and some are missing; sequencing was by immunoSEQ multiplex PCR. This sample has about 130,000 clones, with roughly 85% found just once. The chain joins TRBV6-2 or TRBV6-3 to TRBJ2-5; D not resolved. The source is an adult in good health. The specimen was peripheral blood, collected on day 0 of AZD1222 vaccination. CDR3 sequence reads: CASSYSNNRETQYF. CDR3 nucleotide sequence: TGTGCCAGCAGTTACTCGAACAATCGGGAGACCCAGTACTTC.